These 25 T cell receptor beta chains were sequenced from one sample in a study of T cells in Graves' hyperthyroidism and ophthalmopathy. Amplification targeted TCR beta CDR3 regions from RNA transcripts. The HTBI primer set served for first-round RT-PCR of the TCR CDR3. TCRdb reprocessed the multiplex PCR reads via MiXCR and lists one record per CDR3 protein. The sample contains around 720,000 distinct CDR3 sequences, just over 35% of which appear only once. The sample taken for sequencing was blood. These receptors were collected from a middle-aged woman with Graves' hyperthyroidism.

The chain uses TRBV20-1 and TRBJ2-5; 13 nucleotides align to TRBD2. V lost 6 bases and J lost 1; bases outside the gene matches: 5. This CDR3 region has 15 residues. Germline CDR1 and CDR2: DFQATT and SNEGSKA (reference sequence). CDR3 loop: CSAPTSGGLQETQYF. As DNA, the CDR3 is TGCAGTGCCCCGACTAGCGGGGGGCTCCAAGAGACCCAGTACTTC.

This clonotype was counted many times. V and J are TRBV7-9 and TRBJ1-6; D remains unclear. Trimming pared 5 bases from V and 10 bases from J, leaving 12 bases between. Germline V gene data show CDR1 as SEHNR and CDR2 as FQNEAQ (reference sequence). The CDR3 loop spans 13 amino acids. The DNA for the CDR3 is TGTGCCAGCAGCCCCGAGGTGGGCTCACCCCTCCACTTT. This encodes CASSPEVGSPLHF.

The chain uses TRBV11-2 and TRBJ1-1; TRBD1 is a possible D gene (5 bases). Trimming left V 5 bases short and J 5 bases short, with 15 bases between. The CDR3 has 14 amino acids. In germline, CDR1 is SGHAT, CDR2 FQNNGV. Here the CDR3 DNA reads TGTGCCAGCAGCCCCGGGGCGGGGGTGACTGAAGCTTTCTTT. Its translation is CASSPGAGVTEAFF.

This clonotype appeared many times. The chain combines TRBV20-1 with TRBJ1-2; D perhaps matches TRBD1 (6 bases). The CDR3 contains 12 residues. Germline-derived CDR1 and CDR2 are DFQATT and SNEGSKA (reference sequence). Trimming took 1 base from V and 4 from J, leaving 7 bases between them. The CDR3 nucleotides read TGCAGTGCTAGAGTGGGGGCCTATGGCTACACCTTC. Encoded protein: CSARVGAYGYTF.

This clonotype was observed many times. V and J are TRBV7-8 and TRBJ2-2; 8 bases are shared with TRBD1. Germline V CDR1 and CDR2: SGHVS, FQNEAQ. J lost 2 bases, V lost 6 bases, and 8 bases had no gene match. The CDR3 totals 16 residues. The CDR3 region is CASSQSGGSNTGELFF. In DNA, the CDR3 is TGTGCCAGCAGTCAGTCAGGGGGCTCTAACACCGGGGAGCTGTTTTTT.

This clonotype was observed at least ten times. The rearrangement joins TRBV25-1 to TRBJ1-2, with D tentatively TRBD1 (6 bases). In germline, CDR1 is MGHDK, CDR2 SYGVNS. The CDR3 totals 13 residues. The V end was cut by 5 bases, the J end by 4 bases, with 11 bases between. CDR3 residues: CASSTGSGYGYTF. In DNA, the CDR3 is TGTGCCAGCAGTACAGGGTCGGGCTATGGCTACACCTTC.

The J gene is TRBJ1-2, the V gene TRBV6-5; the D is unclear. CDR3 length: 19 amino acids. Germline-derived CDR1 and CDR2 are MNHEY and SVGAGI. The V gene lost 2 bases and the J gene lost 4 bases, with 26 bases spanning the gap. The CDR3 protein is CASSYLAGRPRLAAYGYTF. Written as DNA, the CDR3 is TGTGCCAGCAGTTACCTTGCCGGTCGTCCCAGACTTGCGGCCTATGGCTACACCTTC.

The gene calls are TRBV5-1 and TRBJ2-5, with D perhaps TRBD1 (5 bases). This CDR3 has 15 residues. The germline V gene has CDR1 SGHRS and CDR2 YFSETQ. Trimming removed 3 bases from V and 1 base from J, with 13 bases in between. CDR3 residues: CASSSRPDTQETQYF. CDR3 nucleotides: TGCGCCAGCAGCTCCCGCCCGGACACCCAAGAGACCCAGTACTTC. Filled out from reference TRBV5-1 and TRBJ2-5, the complete variable domain reads KAGVTQTPRYLIKTRGQQVTLSCSPISGHRSVSWYQQTPGQGLQFLFEYFSETQRNKGNFPGRFSGRQFSNSRSEMNVSTLELGDSALYLCASSSRPDTQETQYFGPGTRLLVL.

The rearrangement joins TRBV7-9 to TRBJ2-7; 7 bases are shared with TRBD1. CDR1 and CDR2 (germline): SEHNR, FQNEAQ (reference sequence). The ends lost 9 bases at V and 3 bases at J; junction bases unmatched: 11. This CDR3 spans 14 amino acids. Here the CDR3 reads CASSPGQNIYEQYF. CDR3 DNA sequence: TGTGCCAGTTCTCCGGGACAGAATATCTACGAGCAGTACTTC.

There are a few counts of this clonotype. The rearrangement uses TRBV5-1 and TRBJ1-4; D gene ambiguous. V lost 4 bases and J lost 0, with 16 bases in between. CDR1 and CDR2 from the germline V gene are SGHRS and YFSETQ. This CDR3 is built from 17 residues. The CDR3, as DNA: TGCGCCAGCAGCCAAGATCTCTCCCGTGCAACTAATGAAAAACTGTTTTTT. Its protein is CASSQDLSRATNEKLFF.

The V gene is TRBV25-1, the J gene TRBJ1-1; possibly TRBD1 for D (5 bases). The CDR3 sequence is 18 residues long. In germline, CDR1 is MGHDK, CDR2 SYGVNS. Trimming pared 7 bases from V and 4 bases from J, leaving 28 bases between. CDR3 protein: CASNQLMNLGARSTEAFF. The CDR3 nucleotides read TGTGCCAGCAACCAACTTATGAACCTAGGGGCCAGGAGCACTGAAGCTTTCTTT.

This clonotype was seen repeatedly, ten times or more. V usage is TRBV10-3 and J usage is TRBJ1-5, with D unclear. This CDR3 is 12 amino acids long. The V gene lost 2 bases and the J gene lost 7 bases, with 6 bases spanning the gap. The germline gives CDR1 ENHRY, CDR2 SYGVKD. The CDR3 loop reads CAISELGQPQHF. The CDR3 DNA reads TGTGCCATCAGTGAGCTGGGGCAGCCCCAGCATTTT.

This CDR3 reads CASSQDSYSVNGYTF. The CDR3 DNA is TGCGCCAGCAGCCAAGATAGTTATAGCGTTAATGGCTACACCTTC. The chain has TRBV4-3 and TRBJ1-2; D is undetermined. This CDR3 is 15 amino acids long. Germline V gene data show CDR1 as LGHNA and CDR2 as YSLEER. With 0 bases removed from V and 6 bases from J, the gap between germline ends came to 14 bases.

In its sample, this clonotype was seen a few times. The rearrangement joins TRBV6-2 or TRBV6-3 to TRBJ2-7; 8 bases fit TRBD1. Germline assignment: CDR1 MNHEY and CDR2 SVGEGT. J was trimmed by 5 bases and V by 7 bases; bases with no gene match: 4. CDR3 length equals 12 residues. The CDR3 region is CASKLDRDEQYF. The CDR3 DNA follows: TGTGCCAGCAAACTGGACAGGGACGAGCAGTACTTC.

The chain combines TRBV5-1 with TRBJ1-2; 7 bases align to TRBD1. Germline V lookup: CDR1 SGHRS, CDR2 YFSETQ. The CDR3 spans 14 residues. With 1 base clipped from V and 8 bases from J, the junction kept 8 bases outside the gene matches. The CDR3 DNA is TGCGCCAGCAGCTTGTACAGGGGCGATGTCGGCTACACCTTC. This sequence encodes CASSLYRGDVGYTF.

This clonotype was seen more than once but under ten times. Sequence at one end of the junction differs from germline and may be a read error. The V gene is TRBV10-3, the J gene TRBJ2-5, with TRBD1 matching over 7 bases. Germline V gene data show CDR1 as ENHRY and CDR2 as SYGVKD. The CDR3 has 15 residues. CDR3 nucleotides: TGTGCCAGCAGTGAAGTTGGACAGGCAAAAGAGACCCAGTACTTC. Translated: CASSEVGQAKETQYF.

This sequence joins TRBV2 and TRBJ1-4; TRBD1 matches 7 bases. V was clipped by 6 bases and J by 5 bases; unmatched bases: 12. This CDR3 has 16 residues. Germline CDR1 is SNHLY and CDR2 is FYNNEI. The CDR3 loop is CASSVGGTDQNEKLFF. The CDR3 nucleotides are TGTGCCAGCAGCGTAGGCGGGACAGACCAGAATGAAAAACTGTTTTTT. Using reference TRBV2 and TRBJ1-4 for the parts outside the CDR3, the full variable domain is EPEVTQTPSHQVTQMGQEVILRCVPISNHLYFYWYRQILGQKVEFLVSFYNNEISEKSEIFDDQFSVERPDGSNFTLKIRSTKLEDSAMYFCASSVGGTDQNEKLFFGSGTQLSVL.

This clonotype was seen more than once but under ten times. This chain joins TRBV6-5 and TRBJ2-2; D ambiguous. The V end was cut by 2 bases, the J end by 7 bases, with 14 bases between. CDR1 and CDR2 (germline): MNHEY, SVGAGI. The CDR3 runs 15 residues. CDR3 in amino acids: CASSYTPMSDGELFF. As DNA, the CDR3 is TGTGCCAGCAGTTACACCCCAATGTCTGACGGGGAGCTGTTTTTT.

This clonotype was found many times. The V gene is TRBV3-1, the J gene TRBJ1-5; D is perhaps TRBD1 (6 bases). The V end was cut by 1 base, the J end by 5 bases, with 9 bases between. The germline V gene encodes CDR1 LGHDT and CDR2 YNNKEL (reference sequence). The CDR3 has 14 amino acids. The DNA of the CDR3 is TGTGCCAGCAGCCAAGCCGGGGGGCATCAGCCCCAGCATTTT. Amino acid sequence: CASSQAGGHQPQHF.

CDR3 residues: CASSLRASGRFTDTQYF. Written as DNA, the CDR3 is TGTGCCAGCAGCTTACGTGCTAGCGGGCGCTTCACAGATACGCAGTATTTT. The gene calls are TRBV11-2 and TRBJ2-3, with 8 bases matching TRBD2. The V gene end was trimmed by 2 bases and the J gene end by 2 bases; junction bases not matched to a gene: 9. CDR3 size: 17 residues. Germline V gene sequence: CDR1 SGHAT, CDR2 FQNNGV.

With respect to this clonotype: This could be a read error, since a much larger clone is one nucleotide away. The chain joins TRBV20-1 to TRBJ1-2, with D unclear. The CDR3 contains 10 residues. Germline-derived CDR1 and CDR2 are DFQATT and SNEGSKA (reference sequence). With 3 bases removed from V and 5 bases from J, the gap between germline ends came to 4 bases. The CDR3 region is CSASGYGYTF. In DNA form, the CDR3 reads TGCAGTGCTAGTGGTTATGGCTACACCTTC.

This clonotype was detected many times. The chain carries TRBV20-1 and TRBJ1-3, with D unresolved. The CDR3 consists of 11 residues. Germline V gene data show CDR1 as DFQATT and CDR2 as SNEGSKA (reference sequence). V shed 7 bases and J shed 4 bases, with 8 bases lying between them. CDR3 nucleotide sequence: TGCAGTGTGTTGGGCGGAAACACCATATATTTT. Its protein product is CSVLGGNTIYF.

Of note for this clonotype: The germline gene is not matched at one end of the junction; a read error may be the cause. The chain combines TRBV6-2 or TRBV6-3 with TRBJ1-1; the D is unclear. CDR1 and CDR2 (germline): MNHEY, SVGEGT. CDR3 length: 13 residues. The CDR3 protein is CASSYSANTKAFF. The CDR3 nucleotides are TGTGCCAGCAGTTACTCTGCGAACACTAAAGCTTTCTTT.

The chain joins TRBV2 to TRBJ2-1, with D tentatively TRBD2 (6 bases). Germline CDR1 SNHLY, CDR2 FYNNEI. Trimming left V 7 bases short and J 7 bases short, with 14 bases between. The CDR3 is 13 amino acids. The CDR3 DNA reads TGTGCCAGCAAAACGGGACTTCTGAATGAGCAGTTCTTC. Amino acid sequence: CASKTGLLNEQFF.

At least ten counts were recorded for this clonotype. Sequence at one end of the junction differs from germline and may be a read error. V gene TRBV7-7 combines with J gene TRBJ2-7; D is perhaps TRBD1 (6 bases). The CDR3 is made up of 13 amino acids. CDR1 and CDR2 (germline): SSHAT, FNYEAQ (reference sequence). The CDR3 spells CASSPGVAYEQYF. The CDR3 bases are TGTGCTAGCAGCCCAGGGGTGGCCTACGAGCAGTACTTC.